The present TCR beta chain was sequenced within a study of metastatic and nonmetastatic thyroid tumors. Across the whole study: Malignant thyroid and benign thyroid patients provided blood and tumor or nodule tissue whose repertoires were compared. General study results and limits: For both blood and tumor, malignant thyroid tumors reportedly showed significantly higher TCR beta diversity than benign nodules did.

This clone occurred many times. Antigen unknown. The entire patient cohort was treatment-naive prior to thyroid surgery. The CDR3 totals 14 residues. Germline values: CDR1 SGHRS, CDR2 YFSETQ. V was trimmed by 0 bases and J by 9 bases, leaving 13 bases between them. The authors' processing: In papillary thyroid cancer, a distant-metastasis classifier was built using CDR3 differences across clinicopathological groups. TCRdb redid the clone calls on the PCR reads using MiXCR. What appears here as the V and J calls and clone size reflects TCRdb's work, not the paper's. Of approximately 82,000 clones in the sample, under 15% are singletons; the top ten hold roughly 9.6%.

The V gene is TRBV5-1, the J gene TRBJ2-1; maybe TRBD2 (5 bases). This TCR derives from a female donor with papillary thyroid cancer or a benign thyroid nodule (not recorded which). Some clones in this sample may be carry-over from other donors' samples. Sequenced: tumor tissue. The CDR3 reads CASSLVSSEGEQFF. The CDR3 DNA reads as TGCGCCAGCAGCTTGGTTAGTAGCGAGGGTGAGCAGTTCTTC.